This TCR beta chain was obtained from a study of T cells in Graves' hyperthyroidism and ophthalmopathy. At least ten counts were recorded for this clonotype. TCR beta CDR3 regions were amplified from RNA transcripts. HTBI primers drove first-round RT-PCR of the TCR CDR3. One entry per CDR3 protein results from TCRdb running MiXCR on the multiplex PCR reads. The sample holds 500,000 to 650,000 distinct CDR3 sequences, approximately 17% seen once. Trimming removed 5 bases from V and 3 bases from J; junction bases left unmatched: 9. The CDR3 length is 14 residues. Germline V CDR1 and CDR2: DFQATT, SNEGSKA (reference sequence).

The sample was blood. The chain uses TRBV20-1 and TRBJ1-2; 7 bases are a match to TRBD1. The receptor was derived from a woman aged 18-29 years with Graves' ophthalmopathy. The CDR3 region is CSAQGDGDYYGYTF. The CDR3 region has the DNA TGCAGTGCTCAGGGGGACGGAGACTACTATGGCTACACCTTC.